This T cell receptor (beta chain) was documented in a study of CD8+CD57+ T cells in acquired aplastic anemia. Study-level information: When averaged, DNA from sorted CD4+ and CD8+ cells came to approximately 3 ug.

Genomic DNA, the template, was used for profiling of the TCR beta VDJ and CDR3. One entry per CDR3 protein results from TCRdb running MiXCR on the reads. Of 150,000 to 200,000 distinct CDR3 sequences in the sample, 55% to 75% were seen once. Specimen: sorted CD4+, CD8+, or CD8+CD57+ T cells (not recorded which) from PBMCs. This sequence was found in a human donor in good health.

The CDR3 region is CSVGNGVGTEAFF. The CDR3 nucleotides read TGCAGCGTTGGAAACGGGGTCGGCACTGAAGCTTTCTTT. The chain couples TRBV29-1 to TRBJ1-1; D remains unclear. CDR1 is SQVTM and CDR2 is ANQGSEA in the germline V gene. The V end lost 4 bases, the J end lost 4 bases, and 13 bases lay between the germline ends. The CDR3 has 13 residues.